This T cell receptor (beta chain) was found in a study of beta chain features in type 1 diabetes. For the study at large: Similarity in age, gender and cell yields was seen between patients and healthy donors. Study conclusions and caveats: PCR could preferentially amplify shorter templates, alike in patients and controls. The naive, central memory and Treg TCRB repertoires of patients appeared to be more similar to one another than those of healthy donors.

This CDR3 region has 14 residues. The germline gives CDR1 MNHEY, CDR2 SMNVEV (reference sequence). Trimming cost V 4 bases and J 4 bases; bases outside gene matches: 6. This clone was counted only a few times. Its antigen remains unknown. Sequencing targeted expressed TCRB transcripts, as all isolated RNA had been reverse transcribed. Libraries were prepared by immunoSEQ multiplex PCR; TCRdb keeps only in-frame clonotypes and omits some of them. This table holds roughly 370,000 clones, approximately 15% found once. The TCR sequence derives from a man between 25 and 39 years old in good health. V usage is TRBV27 and J usage is TRBJ1-2, with TRBD1 identical over 7 bases. Sequences were obtained from naive CD4+ T cells from blood. As DNA, the CDR3 is TGTGCCAGCAGTTCCAACAGGGGCCTCTATGGCTACACCTTC. It translates to CASSSNRGLYGYTF.